The rows below give T cell receptor beta chains drawn from one sample of a study of blood T cell repertoires in COVID-19. Sequencing used immunoSEQ multiplex PCR; TCRdb keeps in-frame clones, though not all of them. Among some 240,000 clones, about 81% were seen once, and the ten largest hold 5.2%. The sample was peripheral blood. Every receptor here comes from a woman in her seventies with COVID-19, enrolled during active disease. Both conserved end residues are part of each CDR3. A D gene is named only where the DNA matches it firmly. The listing skips clone size in some rows; elsewhere it reads once, few, many or a size class.

J	size	D	V	CDR3	DNA
TRBJ2-5	-	-	TRBV6-6	CASSFGETQYF	TGTGCCAGCAGTTTCGGGGAGACCCAGTACTTC
TRBJ2-1	-	TRBD1	TRBV5-4	CASSAGQGLGEQFF	TGTGCCAGCAGCGCGGGACAGGGCTTGGGTGAGCAGTTCTTC
TRBJ2-2	once	TRBD2	TRBV6-6	CASIPSGRATGELFF	TGTGCCAGCATTCCTAGCGGGAGGGCCACCGGGGAGCTGTTTTTT
TRBJ2-5	-	TRBD2	TRBV5-1	CASSNSGRLQETQYF	TGCGCCAGCAGTAACAGCGGGAGACTCCAAGAGACCCAGTACTTC
TRBJ2-1	-	-	TRBV21-1	CASSNGTGGYNEQFF	TGTGCCAGCAGCAACGGGACAGGGGGTTACAATGAGCAGTTCTTC
TRBJ2-7	-	TRBD1	TRBV5-4	CASSLDEGARYEQYF	TGTGCCAGCAGCTTGGATGAGGGGGCTCGGTACGAGCAGTACTTC
TRBJ2-7	-	TRBD1	TRBV28	CASSSRQGIREQYF	TGTGCCAGCAGTTCCCGACAGGGGATCCGGGAGCAGTACTTC
TRBJ1-1	-	-	TRBV10-2	CASSENRVDTEAFF	TGCGCCAGCAGTGAAAACAGGGTAGACACTGAAGCTTTCTTT
TRBJ1-2	-	-	TRBV4-2	CASSPTGSNYGYTF	TGTGCCAGCAGCCCCACAGGGTCTAACTATGGCTACACCTTC
TRBJ1-1	-	-	TRBV9	CASSALHVTGSTEAFF	TGTGCCAGCAGCGCCCTCCATGTTACAGGGAGCACTGAAGCTTTCTTT
TRBJ1-4	-	-	TRBV5-1	CASSPPSGATNEKLFF	TGCGCCAGCAGCCCGCCATCAGGGGCAACTAATGAAAAACTGTTTTTT
TRBJ2-5	-	TRBD2	TRBV6-2/TRBV6-3	CASSQRGSGRAETQYF	TGTGCCAGCAGTCAGAGGGGTAGCGGGAGGGCAGAGACCCAGTACTTC
TRBJ2-1	-	TRBD2	TRBV9	CASSVEGRGSYNEQFF	TGTGCCAGCAGCGTAGAGGGGCGGGGGTCCTACAATGAGCAGTTCTTC
TRBJ1-2	-	TRBD1	TRBV4-3	CASSQDRPGGLIGYTF	TGCGCCAGCAGCCAAGATCGGCCAGGGGGGTTAATTGGCTACACCTTC
TRBJ2-1	-	TRBD2	TRBV11-2	CASTLGVAGNNEQFF	TGTGCCAGCACTCTGGGGGTAGCGGGAAACAATGAGCAGTTCTTC
TRBJ1-4	-	-	TRBV5-4	CASSSRREGATNEKLFF	TGTGCCAGCAGCTCCCGACGGGAGGGTGCAACTAATGAAAAACTGTTTTTT
TRBJ2-2	-	-	TRBV4-1	CASSQVQDNTGELFF	TGCGCCAGCAGCCAAGTACAGGACAACACCGGGGAGCTGTTTTTT
TRBJ2-3	-	TRBD2	TRBV11-2	CASSLEREVGADTQYF	TGTGCCAGCAGCTTAGAGCGGGAGGTCGGGGCAGATACGCAGTATTTT
TRBJ2-3	-	TRBD2	TRBV6-2/TRBV6-3	CASSYLSGIKADTQYF	TGTGCCAGCAGTTACCTCAGCGGGATCAAAGCAGATACGCAGTATTTT
TRBJ2-3	once	TRBD1	TRBV5-1	CASSQKGATDTQYF	TGCGCCAGCAGCCAGAAGGGGGCTACAGATACGCAGTATTTT
TRBJ1-2	-	-	TRBV30	CAWRTNNYGYTF	TGTGCCTGGAGGACAAATAACTATGGCTACACCTTC
TRBJ1-5	-	-	TRBV4-3	CASSQDQANQPQHF	TGCGCCAGCAGCCAAGATCAGGCCAATCAGCCCCAGCATTTT
TRBJ2-1	-	-	TRBV20-1	CSASLGWTYNEQFF	TGCAGTGCTAGTCTCGGGTGGACCTACAATGAGCAGTTCTTC
TRBJ2-3	-	TRBD1	TRBV7-9	CASSPWDSPTDTQYF	TGTGCCAGCAGCCCCTGGGACAGTCCCACAGATACGCAGTATTTT
TRBJ1-5	-	TRBD1	TRBV5-5	CASSLEQGFQPQHF	TGTGCCAGCAGCTTGGAACAGGGGTTCCAGCCCCAGCATTTT
TRBJ2-5	-	-	TRBV18	CASSPPRGQGKTQYF	TGTGCCAGCTCACCTCCCCGGGGTCAGGGGAAGACCCAGTACTTC
TRBJ1-1	-	-	TRBV18	CASSPLTGMNTEAFF	TGTGCCAGCTCACCTCTTACAGGGATGAACACTGAAGCTTTCTTT
TRBJ2-1	once	-	TRBV2	CASSVRAPPYNEQFF	TGTGCCAGCAGTGTCAGGGCCCCCCCCTACAATGAGCAGTTCTTC
TRBJ2-1	-	-	TRBV12-3/TRBV12-4	CASSLARDNEQFF	TGTGCCAGCAGTTTAGCCAGGGACAATGAGCAGTTCTTC
TRBJ2-5	-	TRBD1	TRBV5-1	CASSGGTGGYQETQYF	TGCGCCAGCAGCGGGGGGACAGGGGGATACCAAGAGACCCAGTACTTC
TRBJ1-6	-	TRBD1	TRBV27	CASSLDRGNSPLHF	TGTGCCAGCAGTTTGGACAGGGGAAATTCACCCCTCCACTTT
TRBJ1-1	-	-	TRBV2	CASSLVTEAFF	TGTGCCAGCAGTTTAGTCACTGAAGCTTTCTTT
TRBJ2-7	few	-	TRBV5-1	CASSQGGGYEQYF	TGCGCCAGCAGCCAGGGAGGTGGGTACGAGCAGTACTTC
TRBJ1-3	-	-	TRBV7-2	CASSSPNGNTIYF	TGTGCCAGCAGCTCTCCTAACGGAAACACCATATATTTT
TRBJ1-1	-	-	TRBV7-9	CASSPQGNTEAFF	TGTGCCAGCAGCCCACAGGGGAACACTGAAGCTTTCTTT
TRBJ1-2	-	TRBD1	TRBV10-3	CAHAGTVYGYTF	TGTGCCCATGCCGGGACAGTCTATGGCTACACCTTC
TRBJ2-1	-	TRBD2	TRBV2	CASSVAGDYNEQFF	TGTGCCAGCAGTGTAGCGGGCGACTACAATGAGCAGTTCTTC
TRBJ2-5	-	TRBD2	TRBV6-6	CASSASGGNGETQYF	TGTGCCAGCAGTGCTAGCGGGGGGAATGGGGAGACCCAGTACTTC
TRBJ1-4	-	TRBD1	TRBV5-1	CASSLDTDRELFF	TGCGCCAGCAGCTTGGACACGGACAGGGAACTGTTTTTT
TRBJ1-1	-	-	TRBV6-2/TRBV6-3	CASSYLGGDTEAFF	TGTGCCAGCAGTTACCTTGGGGGGGACACTGAAGCTTTCTTT
TRBJ2-1	-	-	TRBV10-3	CAISEGGGPYNEQFF	TGTGCCATCAGTGAGGGGGGAGGCCCCTACAATGAGCAGTTCTTC
TRBJ1-1	few	-	TRBV5-5	CASSLGRWVGGNTEAFF	TGTGCCAGCAGCTTGGGGCGGTGGGTTGGTGGGAACACTGAAGCTTTCTTT
TRBJ1-6	-	-	TRBV28	CASSGQRDSYNSPLHF	TGTGCCAGCAGCGGACAACGTGACTCCTATAATTCACCCCTCCACTTT
TRBJ2-1	once	TRBD2	TRBV13	CASSRTSGTDEQFF	TGTGCCAGCAGTCGGACTAGCGGGACGGATGAGCAGTTCTTC
TRBJ1-2	-	TRBD1	TRBV3-1/TRBV3-2	CASSQVDRAGGYTF	TGTGCCAGCAGCCAAGTAGACAGGGCCGGAGGCTACACCTTC
TRBJ1-2	-	-	TRBV28	CASSLGRNGYTF	TGTGCCAGCAGTTTAGGCCGTAATGGCTACACCTTC
TRBJ1-1	-	-	TRBV4-1	CASSPGQIGAGTEAFF	TGCGCCAGCAGCCCAGGACAGATTGGTGCGGGCACTGAAGCTTTCTTT
TRBJ2-2	-	-	TRBV15	CATSRDRVANTGELFF	TGTGCCACCAGCAGAGATCGGGTAGCGAACACCGGGGAGCTGTTTTTT
TRBJ1-2	once	-	TRBV3-1/TRBV3-2	CASSQVQGVTGYTF	TGTGCCAGCAGCCAGGTACAGGGTGTTACTGGCTACACCTTC
TRBJ1-2	-	-	TRBV30	CAWSVPGLQYGYTF	TGTGCCTGGAGTGTACCTGGGCTCCAATATGGCTACACCTTC
TRBJ2-4	-	TRBD2	TRBV2	CASASGLAGPILIYF	TGTGCCAGCGCCTCGGGGCTAGCGGGACCTATCCTGATCTACTTC
TRBJ1-1	-	-	TRBV5-4	CASSLTRNTEAFF	TGTGCCAGCAGCTTAACACGGAACACTGAAGCTTTCTTT
TRBJ2-1	-	TRBD2	TRBV25-1	CASSENLAGEQFF	TGTGCCAGCAGTGAAAACCTAGCGGGGGAGCAGTTCTTC
TRBJ2-5	few	-	TRBV25-1	CASSDRETQYF	TGTGCCAGCAGTGATCGGGAGACCCAGTACTTC
TRBJ1-1	-	-	TRBV7-8	CASSHIVGVVEAFF	TGTGCCAGCAGTCATATTGTAGGGGTTGTTGAAGCTTTCTTT
TRBJ1-2	-	TRBD1	TRBV6-1	CASSAKADRGNYGYTF	TGTGCCAGCAGTGCTAAAGCCGACAGGGGAAACTATGGCTACACCTTC
TRBJ1-3	-	-	TRBV21-1	CASSKVDSITSAPNYTIYF	TGTGCCAGCAGCAAAGTTGACAGTATTACCTCGGCGCCTAACTATACCATATATTTT
TRBJ2-7	-	TRBD2	TRBV5-1	CASSLGLASYEQYF	TGCGCCAGCAGCTTGGGACTAGCCTCCTACGAGCAGTACTTC